These 10 T cell receptor beta chains share one sample of origin, sequenced in a study of T-cell reconstitution after alpha-beta-depleted transplantation in children. Preparation of the TCRbeta library used unique molecular identifiers. TCRdb independently ran MiXCR on the PCR reads; one entry per CDR3 protein. The table includes fewer than 350,000 distinct CDR3 sequences, roughly 10% detected once. Sequencing was performed on peripheral blood, taken 180 days after TCRalphabeta/CD19-depleted stem cell transplant. These receptors were obtained from a male patient between 2 and 10 years old who had a stem cell transplant for chronic granulomatous disease, so the T cells may come from the graft donor.

This clonotype was picked up a small number of times. The chain employs TRBV28 and TRBJ2-4; a weak D match, TRBD1 (6 bases). The CDR3 consists of 16 residues. V lost 4 bases and J 0 bases, leaving 13 bases between the germline ends. CDR1 and CDR2 from the germline V gene are MDHEN and SYDVKM. CDR3: CASSYQGNLAKNIQYF. The CDR3 bases are TGTGCCAGCAGTTATCAGGGGAATCTAGCCAAAAACATTCAGTACTTC.

This clonotype was picked up many times. The chain recombines TRBV5-1 with TRBJ2-1; D gene unclear. Germline CDR1 is SGHRS and CDR2 is YFSETQ. There are 12 residues in the CDR3. V lost 4 bases and J lost 8, with 10 bases in between. CDR3 nucleotide sequence: TGCGCCAGCAGCCAAGGGCTGGATGAGCAGTTCTTC. Amino acid sequence: CASSQGLDEQFF.

This clonotype was detected ten times or more. The chain carries TRBV15 and TRBJ2-6; D call uncertain. The CDR3 sequence is 15 residues long. Germline CDR1 and CDR2: LNHNV and YYDKDF (reference sequence). V was cut by 0 bases and J by 0 bases, with 3 bases left in between. The CDR3, as DNA: TGTGCCACCAGCAGAGAAGACTCTGGGGCCAACGTCCTGACTTTC. Protein sequence: CATSREDSGANVLTF.

This clonotype was found many times. The chain links TRBV7-2 to TRBJ2-5; no firm D call. The germline V and J ends were trimmed by 5 bases and 5 bases, with 9 bases remaining between them. The CDR3 runs to 12 residues. CDR1 is SGHTA, CDR2 FQGNSA, per germline. The CDR3 spells CASSPGWETQYF. In DNA, the CDR3 is TGTGCCAGCAGCCCAGGTTGGGAGACCCAGTACTTC.

The table lists this clonotype with many counts. The genes are TRBV9 and TRBJ2-1, with 12 bases that match TRBD2. The CDR3 sequence is 15 residues long. Germline loops: CDR1 SGDLS, CDR2 YYNGEE. The trim removed 3 bases at V and 8 bases at J, leaving 6 bases unmatched. The CDR3 loop reads CASSGTSGGPDEQFF. The CDR3 DNA follows: TGTGCCAGCAGCGGTACTAGCGGGGGGCCCGATGAGCAGTTCTTC.

This clonotype was recorded at least ten times. The chain employs TRBV7-3 and TRBJ2-2, with TRBD1 identical over 8 bases. Germline V gene lookup returns CDR1 SGHTA and CDR2 FQGTGA. The ends lost 1 base at V and 2 bases at J; junction bases unmatched: 12. CDR3 length: 19 amino acids. In nucleotides, the CDR3 is TGTGCCAGCAGCTTAATTCCAGGGGGCGCCCCCAATAACACCGGGGAGCTGTTTTTT. The encoded protein is CASSLIPGGAPNNTGELFF.

The sample holds many counts of this clonotype. V usage is TRBV12-3 or TRBV12-4 and J usage is TRBJ1-2; no clear D. This CDR3 has 15 amino acids. Deletions cut 6 bases from V and 8 bases from J, with 22 bases between. CDR3 region: CASSHPLGALGGYTF. The CDR3, as DNA: TGTGCCAGCAGCCACCCCCTGGGAGCTTTGGGCGGCTACACCTTC.

This clonotype was counted many times. The rearrangement links TRBV12-3 or TRBV12-4 to TRBJ2-1; 14 positions agree with TRBD2. The CDR3 spans 21 residues. Trimming cost V 0 bases and J 8 bases; bases outside gene matches: 18. Here the CDR3 DNA reads TGTGCCAGCAGTTTAGCGCGGGGACTAGCGGGAGAGGGGATCAGCGTGTATGAGCAGTTCTTC. Translation: CASSLARGLAGEGISVYEQFF.

This clonotype was observed a handful of times. Germline and junction disagree at one end, which may indicate a read error. The chain joins TRBV7-7 to TRBJ2-1; 11 bases fit TRBD2. The CDR3 has 15 amino acids. Germline V CDR1 and CDR2: SSHAT, FNYEAQ (reference sequence). In DNA form, the CDR3 reads TGTGCTAGCAGCTTTATAGCGGGGGGGAATAATGAGCAGTTCTTC. Encoded protein: CASSFIAGGNNEQFF.

This clonotype was counted many times. The chain employs TRBV5-1 and TRBJ2-7; the D is unclear. Trimming removed 0 bases from V and 4 bases from J, with 11 bases in between. CDR3 length: 14 amino acids. Germline V gene data show CDR1 as SGHRS and CDR2 as YFSETQ. CDR3: CASSLVSEVYEQYF. CDR3 nucleotides: TGCGCCAGCAGCTTGGTTTCAGAGGTTTACGAGCAGTACTTC. The full variable domain, completed using reference TRBV5-1 and TRBJ2-7, is KAGVTQTPRYLIKTRGQQVTLSCSPISGHRSVSWYQQTPGQGLQFLFEYFSETQRNKGNFPGRFSGRQFSNSRSEMNVSTLELGDSALYLCASSLVSEVYEQYFGPGTRLTVT.